These 29 T cell receptor beta chains were all obtained from the same sample, sequenced in a study of blood T cell repertoires in COVID-19. TCRdb's table, derived via immunoSEQ multiplex PCR, lists solely in-frame clones and lacks some. The sample yields about 200,000 clones, approximately 86% seen once. The sequenced sample consisted of peripheral blood. The receptors here all came from a man in his fifties or sixties with acute or convalescent COVID-19.

The gene calls are TRBV12-3 or TRBV12-4 and TRBJ1-2; a possible D gene is TRBD1 (5 bases). The V gene lost 5 bases and the J gene lost 8 bases, with 15 bases spanning the gap. The CDR3 covers 13 residues. CDR3 sequence reads: CASSILLTAGYTF. DNA for the CDR3: TGTGCCAGCAGTATCCTGTTGACAGCCGGCTACACCTTC.

The V call is TRBV25-1, the J call TRBJ1-6; 7 bases map to TRBD1. CDR3 length: 15 residues. V dropped 6 bases and J dropped 6; count of bases not matched to a gene: 8. Germline V gene lookup returns CDR1 MGHDK and CDR2 SYGVNS. Here the CDR3 DNA reads TGTGCCAGCAGCGAAGGACAGGCTCTTAATTCACCCCTCCACTTT. Its translation: CASSEGQALNSPLHF.

This chain connects TRBV5-4 to TRBJ2-3; D remains ambiguous. CDR1 is SGHNT and CDR2 is YYREEE in the germline V gene (reference sequence). V dropped 0 bases and J dropped 4 bases, with 9 bases sitting between them. The length of the CDR3 is 14 residues. CDR3 in DNA: TGTGCCAGCAGCTTGGGGGCAGCCGCAGATACGCAGTATTTT. Its protein is CASSLGAAADTQYF.

V usage is TRBV7-2 and J usage is TRBJ1-5; perhaps TRBD1 as D (5 bases). CDR1 is SGHTA and CDR2 is FQGNSA in the germline V gene. V was shortened by 1 base and J by 1 base, with 11 bases between the two germline ends. CDR3 length: 16 amino acids. The CDR3 sequence: CASSLDWAGSNQPQHF. CDR3 nucleotide sequence: TGTGCCAGCAGCTTAGATTGGGCAGGGAGCAATCAGCCCCAGCATTTT. Supplemented by reference TRBV7-2 and TRBJ1-5, the full variable domain reads GAGVSQSPSNKVTEKGKDVELRCDPISGHTALYWYRQSLGQGLEFLIYFQGNSAPDKSGLPSDRFSAERTGGSVSTLTIQRTQQEDSAVYLCASSLDWAGSNQPQHFGDGTRLSIL.

The chain uses TRBV19 and TRBJ2-6; 10 bases are shared with TRBD1. Germline CDR1 is LNHDA and CDR2 is SQIVND (reference sequence). The CDR3 is 18 amino acids. Trimming cost V 6 bases and J 0 bases; bases outside gene matches: 8. This CDR3 reads CASRMGGQGGSGANVLTF. CDR3 nucleotides: TGTGCCAGTAGGATGGGAGGACAGGGGGGCTCTGGGGCCAACGTCCTGACTTTC.

This clone has only a few counts. The rearrangement links TRBV7-9 to TRBJ1-6, with no clear D. Germline V CDR1 and CDR2: SEHNR, FQNEAQ (reference sequence). V lost 5 bases to trimming and J lost 9 bases, with 11 bases between them. CDR3 length: 13 amino acids. The CDR3 protein is CASSQALGSPLHF. The CDR3 region has the DNA TGTGCCAGCAGCCAGGCCCTTGGTTCACCCCTCCACTTT.

CDR3 coding DNA: TGTGCCAGCAGTTTTGTAGAGGCGTTTTACAATGAGCAGTTCTTC. This translates into CASSFVEAFYNEQFF. The genes are TRBV6-2 or TRBV6-3 and TRBJ2-1; no firm D call. The CDR3 length is 15 residues. Trimming pared 4 bases from V and 4 bases from J, leaving 14 bases between. Germline CDR1 MNHEY, CDR2 SVGEGT.

The genes are TRBV7-2 and TRBJ2-5, with 8 bases matching TRBD2. Germline CDR1 reads SGHTA; CDR2 reads FQGNSA. The CDR3 is 18 amino acids. V dropped 5 bases and J dropped 1; count of bases not matched to a gene: 15. This CDR3 reads CASSPSPSGGLLQETQYF. CDR3 bases: TGTGCCAGCAGCCCCTCTCCCAGCGGGGGCCTACTCCAAGAGACCCAGTACTTC.

The chain uses TRBV12-3 or TRBV12-4 and TRBJ2-7; D is possibly TRBD2 (6 bases). V was pared by 11 bases and J by 3 bases, with 17 bases between. This CDR3 comprises 13 residues. The chain's CDR3 is CAPRRGMSYEQYF. CDR3 bases: TGTGCCCCCAGACGGGGGATGAGCTACGAGCAGTACTTC.

The J gene is TRBJ2-1, the V gene TRBV19, with 10 bases matching TRBD2. The germline CDR1 and CDR2 sequences are LNHDA and SQIVND (reference sequence). CDR3 length: 15 residues. The junction had 5 bases not matched to a gene; V was cut back by 2 bases and J by 7 bases. The CDR3 DNA reads as TGTGCCAGTAGTATACTAGCGGGGGCGGCAAATGAGCAGTTCTTC. Its protein product is CASSILAGAANEQFF.

The CDR3 region is CASSLGQVLTPLHF. The CDR3 nucleotides are TGTGCCAGCAGCTTGGGCCAGGTATTAACACCCCTCCACTTT. J is TRBJ1-6 and V is TRBV5-6, with D unclear. Per germline, CDR1 SGHDT and CDR2 YYEEEE. The V and J ends lost 0 bases and 11 bases respectively, with 12 bases between them. The CDR3 loop spans 14 amino acids.

This clone appeared a few times. The chain couples TRBV6-6 to TRBJ1-3; D uncertain. CDR1 MNHNY and CDR2 SVGAGI come from the germline V gene (reference sequence). The CDR3 has 15 amino acids. The V end was cut by 5 bases, the J end by 1 base, with 12 bases between. The CDR3: CASSPTRLSGNTIYF. Here the CDR3 DNA reads TGTGCCAGCAGTCCAACCCGGTTGTCTGGAAACACCATATATTTT.

The gene calls are TRBV7-8 and TRBJ1-2, with TRBD1 matching 7 bases. J was trimmed by 1 base and V by 8 bases; bases with no gene match: 10. CDR3 length: 15 amino acids. CDR1 and CDR2 (germline): SGHVS, FQNEAQ. The CDR3 DNA reads as TGTGCCAGCTCCGATTCGGGACAGAGTAACTATGGCTACACCTTC. It translates to CASSDSGQSNYGYTF.

J is TRBJ1-1 and V is TRBV11-2; D unresolved. The CDR3 covers 17 residues. Trimming took off 5 bases at V and 4 bases at J, with 23 bases between the two ends. Germline assignment: CDR1 SGHAT and CDR2 FQNNGV. The CDR3 reads CASSPRVGVAAGTEAFF. The CDR3 DNA sequence: TGTGCCAGCAGCCCGAGGGTGGGTGTAGCGGCTGGCACTGAAGCTTTCTTT.

The rearrangement uses TRBV6-5 and TRBJ1-1, with 7 positions matching TRBD1. In germline, CDR1 is MNHEY, CDR2 SVGAGI. V lost 6 bases to trimming and J lost 0 bases; unmatched junction nucleotides: 4. The CDR3 is 14 amino acids. The CDR3 reads CASREGAVNTEAFF. CDR3 in DNA: TGTGCCAGCAGAGAGGGGGCTGTGAACACTGAAGCTTTCTTT.

The chain joins TRBV7-2 to TRBJ2-3; TRBD2 aligns across 11 bases. Germline loops: CDR1 SGHTA, CDR2 FQGNSA. J gave up 11 bases and V 4 bases, and 14 bases lay outside the gene matches. There are 16 residues in the CDR3. The CDR3, as DNA: TGTGCCAGCAGCTATGGACTAGCGGGCGCCCTTTTTGAGCAGTATTTT. Translated, it gives CASSYGLAGALFEQYF. The entire variable domain, with the rest obtained from reference TRBV7-2 and TRBJ2-3, is as follows: GAGVSQSPSNKVTEKGKDVELRCDPISGHTALYWYRQSLGQGLEFLIYFQGNSAPDKSGLPSDRFSAERTGGSVSTLTIQRTQQEDSAVYLCASSYGLAGALFEQYFGPGTRLTVL.

The CDR3 nucleotides are TGTGCCAGTAATTCCAGGGAAGTCGATGGCTACACCTTC. This sequence encodes CASNSREVDGYTF. This chain links TRBV19 with TRBJ1-2; TRBD1 is a possible D gene (5 bases). Germline loops: CDR1 LNHDA, CDR2 SQIVND (reference sequence). This CDR3 is 13 amino acids long. Trimming stripped 7 bases from V and 6 bases from J, with 15 bases between.

The chain employs TRBV24-1 and TRBJ2-5, with 7 bases that match TRBD2. The CDR3 length is 16 residues. Germline CDR1 is KGHDR and CDR2 is SFDVKD. J lost 4 bases, V lost 5 bases, and 12 bases had no gene match. This chain's CDR3 is CATSGVGGGYRETQYF. CDR3 bases: TGTGCCACCAGTGGAGTTGGGGGGGGGTATCGAGAGACCCAGTACTTC.

A single count supports this clone. The J gene is TRBJ2-3, the V gene TRBV19, with TRBD2 matching 10 bases. Trimming at V came to 5 bases and at J to 1 base, leaving 3 bases not matched to a gene. Germline lookup yields CDR1 LNHDA and CDR2 SQIVND (reference sequence). The CDR3 length is 15 residues. CDR3 region: CASSQRGGGTDTQYF. The CDR3 nucleotides read TGTGCCAGTAGTCAGCGGGGGGGCGGCACAGATACGCAGTATTTT.

This chain connects TRBV5-4 to TRBJ2-2; possibly TRBD1 for D (6 bases). Germline V gene data show CDR1 as SGHNT and CDR2 as YYREEE (reference sequence). The CDR3 consists of 15 residues. The ends were cut back, 4 bases at V and 4 bases at J, with 14 bases in the middle. The CDR3 region has the DNA TGTGCCAGCAGCAACAACAGGGTTCTCACCGGGGAGCTGTTTTTT. Translation gives CASSNNRVLTGELFF.

This chain connects TRBV7-2 to TRBJ1-1; 7 bases align to TRBD1. Germline trimming cut 5 bases from V and 8 bases from J; bases unmatched to any gene: 8. CDR3 size: 13 residues. Germline CDR1 SGHTA, CDR2 FQGNSA. Here the CDR3 DNA reads TGTGCCAGCAGCAAGGGGACAGCTGCCGAAGCTTTCTTT. Amino acid sequence: CASSKGTAAEAFF. Variable domain in full (rest from reference TRBV7-2 and TRBJ1-1): GAGVSQSPSNKVTEKGKDVELRCDPISGHTALYWYRQSLGQGLEFLIYFQGNSAPDKSGLPSDRFSAERTGGSVSTLTIQRTQQEDSAVYLCASSKGTAAEAFFGQGTRLTVV.

The genes are TRBV19 and TRBJ1-1, with a possible D match to TRBD1 (5 bases). The CDR3 consists of 13 residues. CDR1 LNHDA and CDR2 SQIVND come from the germline V gene (reference sequence). Trimming pared 5 bases from V and 1 base from J, leaving 8 bases between. The CDR3 here is CASSWTSNTEAFF. The CDR3, as DNA: TGTGCCAGTAGTTGGACATCGAACACTGAAGCTTTCTTT.

The chain is built from TRBV5-6 and TRBJ2-5; tentatively, D is TRBD2 (7 bases). Deletions cut 5 bases from V and 1 base from J, with 12 bases between. The CDR3 is 14 amino acids. The germline gives CDR1 SGHDT, CDR2 YYEEEE. The CDR3 loop reads CASSWGGSQETQYF. The CDR3 bases are TGTGCCAGCAGTTGGGGGGGCAGCCAAGAGACCCAGTACTTC.

Note on this clone: Within the sample, other DNA sequences also encode this same CDR3. CDR3 bases: TGTGCCAGTAGTATAGGAGACAGGGCCCACAATGAGCAGTTCTTC. Translating gives CASSIGDRAHNEQFF. The chain combines TRBV19 with TRBJ2-1; TRBD1 matches 7 bases. This CDR3 is 15 amino acids long. V shed 1 base and J 5 bases; nucleotides not matched to a gene: 5. Germline V gene data show CDR1 as LNHDA and CDR2 as SQIVND (reference sequence).

The rearrangement uses TRBV29-1 and TRBJ2-1; 7 bases align to TRBD2. In germline, CDR1 is SQVTM, CDR2 ANQGSEA. This CDR3 comprises 15 residues. Trimming took 6 bases from V and 0 from J; bases not matched to a gene: 8. CDR3: CSVSPGGSSYNEQFF. CDR3 nucleotide sequence: TGCAGCGTCTCACCCGGGGGGAGCTCCTACAATGAGCAGTTCTTC.

The V and J genes are TRBV28 and TRBJ1-2; D is unclear. V was trimmed by 3 bases and J by 2 bases, leaving 10 bases between them. The germline V gene has CDR1 MDHEN and CDR2 SYDVKM. The CDR3 is 14 residues long. CDR3 amino acids: CASSFSRVNYGYTF. The CDR3 nucleotides are TGTGCCAGCAGTTTTTCTCGGGTGAACTATGGCTACACCTTC.

This clone was seen once. The chain has TRBV7-2 and TRBJ2-2, with TRBD2 matching 8 bases. The CDR3 consists of 17 residues. V shed 4 bases, J shed 0 bases, and the junction held 7 bases outside the gene matches. Germline V gives CDR1 SGHTA, CDR2 FQGNSA. This CDR3 reads CASSSPGGGSNTGELFF. As DNA, the CDR3 is TGTGCCAGCAGCTCTCCGGGGGGGGGATCGAACACCGGGGAGCTGTTTTTT. The full variable domain, with the rest looked up from reference TRBV7-2 and TRBJ2-2, is GAGVSQSPSNKVTEKGKDVELRCDPISGHTALYWYRQSLGQGLEFLIYFQGNSAPDKSGLPSDRFSAERTGGSVSTLTIQRTQQEDSAVYLCASSSPGGGSNTGELFFGEGSRLTVL.

This rearrangement joins TRBV12-3 or TRBV12-4 to TRBJ2-7; tentative D call: TRBD1 (5 bases). CDR3 length: 12 amino acids. Trimming took 1 base from V and 5 from J, leaving 6 bases between them. The CDR3 loop is CASSLEGNEQYF. In DNA, the CDR3 is TGTGCCAGCAGTTTAGAGGGGAACGAGCAGTACTTC.

J is TRBJ2-5 and V is TRBV3-1 (or the pseudogene TRBV3-2); 10 bases match TRBD2. The V segment lost 1 base and the J segment 2 bases; nucleotides outside the gene matches: 4. The CDR3 is made up of 16 amino acids. Germline V lookup: CDR1 LGHDT, CDR2 YNNKEL (reference sequence). The CDR3 protein is CASSQVLAGPQETQYF. CDR3 DNA: TGTGCCAGCAGCCAAGTACTAGCGGGGCCTCAAGAGACCCAGTACTTC.